This T cell receptor (beta chain) was documented in a study of T cell changes during pregnancy in multiple sclerosis. Generated by immunoSEQ multiplex PCR, the TCRdb table keeps only in-frame clones and is missing some. This sample has 60,000 to 75,000 clones, with about 91% found just once. CDR3 length: 13 amino acids. V was cut by 6 bases and J by 4 bases, with 10 bases left in between. Germline lookup yields CDR1 MNHEY and CDR2 SVGAGI. Sequencing used peripheral blood, obtained in the second trimester of pregnancy. The rearrangement joins TRBV6-5 to TRBJ1-3; D unclear. The sequence was collected from a female donor in good health, enrolled as a control in a pregnancy study. CDR3 coding DNA: TGTGCCAGCAGCCGTAATTCCGGAAACACCATATATTTT. This sequence encodes CASSRNSGNTIYF.